This T cell receptor (beta chain) was sequenced in a study of blood T cell repertoires in COVID-19. Produced via immunoSEQ multiplex PCR; TCRdb's table is partial and in-frame only. The table records roughly 120,000 clones, around nine tenths of them present only once. CDR1 and CDR2 from the germline V gene are SGHRS and YFSETQ. V dropped 2 bases and J dropped 12 bases, with 12 bases sitting between them. The CDR3 contains 12 residues. Source material: peripheral blood. This sequence was found in a woman in her forties or fifties with acute or convalescent COVID-19. The chain couples TRBV5-1 to TRBJ2-1, with D perhaps TRBD1 (6 bases). The CDR3 bases are TGCGCCAGCAGCTTCGGACAGAACGGGCAGTTCTTC. Amino acids: CASSFGQNGQFF.